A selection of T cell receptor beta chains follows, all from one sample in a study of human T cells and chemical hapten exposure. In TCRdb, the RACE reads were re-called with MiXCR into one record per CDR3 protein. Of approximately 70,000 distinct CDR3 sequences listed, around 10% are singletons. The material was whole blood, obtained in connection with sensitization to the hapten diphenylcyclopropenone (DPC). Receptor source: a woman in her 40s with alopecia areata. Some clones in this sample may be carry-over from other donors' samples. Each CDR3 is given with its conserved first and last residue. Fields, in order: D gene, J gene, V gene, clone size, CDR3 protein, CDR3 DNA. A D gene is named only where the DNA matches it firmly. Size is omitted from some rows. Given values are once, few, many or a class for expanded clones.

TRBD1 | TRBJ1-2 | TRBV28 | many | CASRARQGYYGYTF | TGTGCCAGCAGGGCAAGACAGGGGTACTATGGCTACACCTTC
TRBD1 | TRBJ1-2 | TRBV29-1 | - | CSVRTGNYGYTF | TGCAGCGTTCGGACAGGGAACTATGGCTACACCTTC
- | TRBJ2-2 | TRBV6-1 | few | CASSGRYGELFF | TGTGCCAGCAGTGGACGATACGGGGAGCTGTTTTTT
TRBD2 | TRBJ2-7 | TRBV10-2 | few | CASSEGGEMTYEQYF | TGCGCCAGCAGTGAGGGGGGGGAGATGACCTACGAGCAGTACTTC
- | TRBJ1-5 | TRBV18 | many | CASSPNEGQAQPQHF | TGTGCCAGCTCACCCAACGAAGGACAAGCTCAGCCCCAGCATTTT
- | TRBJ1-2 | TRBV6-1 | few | CASSEAQNRAGLPYGYTF | TGTGCCAGCAGTGAAGCGCAGAATCGGGCGGGGCTGCCTTATGGCTACACCTTC
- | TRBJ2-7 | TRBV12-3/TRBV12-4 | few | CASRLASEPSYEQYF | TGTGCCAGCAGGCTTGCCTCGGAGCCATCCTACGAGCAGTACTTC
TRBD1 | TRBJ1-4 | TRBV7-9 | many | CASSLTGGDEKLFF | TGTGCCAGCAGCCTGACAGGGGGAGATGAAAAACTGTTTTTT
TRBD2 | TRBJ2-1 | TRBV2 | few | CASSSGVDEQFF | TGTGCCAGCAGTAGCGGGGTTGATGAGCAGTTCTTC
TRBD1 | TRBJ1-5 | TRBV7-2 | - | CASSLDRGINQPQHF | TGTGCCAGCAGCTTAGACAGGGGAATAAATCAGCCCCAGCATTTT
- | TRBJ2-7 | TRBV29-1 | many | CSVHTGPYEQYF | TGCAGCGTACATACGGGCCCCTACGAGCAGTACTTC
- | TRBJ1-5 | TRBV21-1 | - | CASSTNPGQRLCSNQPQHF | TGTGCCAGCAGTACCAACCCGGGACAGAGACTATGTAGCAATCAGCCCCAGCATTTT
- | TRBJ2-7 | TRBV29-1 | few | CSVGQIGYEQYF | TGCAGCGTTGGACAGATCGGGTACGAGCAGTACTTC
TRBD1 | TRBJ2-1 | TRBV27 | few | CASSLTGTGGYEQFF | TGTGCCAGCAGCCTGACCGGGACAGGGGGTTATGAGCAGTTCTTC
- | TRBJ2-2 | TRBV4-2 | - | CASSQVTDNTGELFF | TGTGCCAGCAGCCAGGTGACAGATAACACCGGGGAGCTGTTTTTT
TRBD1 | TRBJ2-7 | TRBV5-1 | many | CASYETGGEFGDYEQYF | TGCGCCAGCTACGAAACAGGGGGCGAATTTGGTGACTACGAGCAGTACTTC
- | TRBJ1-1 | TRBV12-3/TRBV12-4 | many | CASTTELGTEAFF | TGTGCCAGCACTACCGAACTAGGGACTGAAGCTTTCTTT
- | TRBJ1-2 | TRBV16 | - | CASPRRGTDYGYTF | TGTGCCAGCCCCCGGAGGGGCACGGACTATGGCTACACCTTC
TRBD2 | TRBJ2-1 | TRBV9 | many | CASSLAGNGEQFF | TGTGCCAGCAGCCTAGCGGGGAATGGTGAGCAGTTCTTC
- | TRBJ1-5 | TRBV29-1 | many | CSARIGGNQPQHF | TGCAGCGCCAGGATTGGGGGCAATCAGCCCCAGCATTTT
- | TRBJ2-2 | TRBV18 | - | CASSRPGAQGTGELFF | TGTGCCAGCTCACGACCAGGGGCCCAAGGCACCGGGGAGCTGTTTTTT
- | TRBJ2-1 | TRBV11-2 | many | CASSYAQGHEQFF | TGTGCCAGCAGCTACGCTCAGGGGCATGAGCAGTTCTTC
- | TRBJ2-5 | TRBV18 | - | CASSLAHSAPFQETQYF | TGTGCCAGCTCCCTTGCCCACTCAGCGCCTTTCCAAGAGACCCAGTACTTC
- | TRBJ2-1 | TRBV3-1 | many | CASSHNPGTAKNEQFF | TGTGCCAGCAGTCACAATCCAGGGACGGCCAAGAATGAGCAGTTCTTC
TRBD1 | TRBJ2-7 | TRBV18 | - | CASSPQESGTGYEQYF | TGTGCCAGCTCACCTCAAGAGTCCGGGACAGGATACGAGCAGTACTTC
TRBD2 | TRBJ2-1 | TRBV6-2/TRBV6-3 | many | CASRTSAKQFF | TGTGCCAGCAGGACTAGCGCTAAGCAGTTCTTC
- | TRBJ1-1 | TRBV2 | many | CATRLRRSVNTEAFF | TGTGCCACCAGACTTCGACGGTCTGTGAACACTGAAGCTTTCTTT
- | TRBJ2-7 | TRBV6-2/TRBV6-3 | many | CASSHRGYEQYF | TGTGCCAGCAGTCACCGGGGGTACGAGCAGTACTTC
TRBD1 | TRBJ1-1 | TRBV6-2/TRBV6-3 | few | CASRPGQGYIAEAFF | TGTGCCAGCAGACCCGGACAGGGGTACATCGCTGAAGCTTTCTTT
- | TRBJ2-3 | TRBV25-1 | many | CASSEGSGTTPTDTQYF | TGTGCCAGCAGTGAGGGATCCGGGACAACACCCACAGATACGCAGTATTTT
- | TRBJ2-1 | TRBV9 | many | CASSVDQGATYNEQFF | TGTGCCAGCAGCGTAGATCAGGGTGCGACCTACAATGAGCAGTTCTTC
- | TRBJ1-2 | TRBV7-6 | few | CASSSGPDGGYGYTF | TGTGCCAGCAGCTCAGGCCCGGACGGAGGGTATGGCTACACCTTC
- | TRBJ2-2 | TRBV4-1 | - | CASSLPLGRPDTGELFF | TGCGCCAGCAGCCTCCCTCTTGGACGCCCGGACACCGGGGAGCTGTTTTTT
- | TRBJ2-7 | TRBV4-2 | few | CASSQPGPSYEQYF | TGTGCCAGCAGCCAACCGGGGCCAAGCTACGAGCAGTACTTC
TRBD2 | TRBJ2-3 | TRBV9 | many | CASSVVKRGGSSTDTQYF | TGTGCCAGCAGCGTAGTCAAGCGGGGGGGCTCTAGCACAGATACGCAGTATTTT
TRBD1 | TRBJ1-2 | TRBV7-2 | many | CASSPQGGDGYTF | TGTGCCAGCAGCCCCCAAGGGGGCGATGGCTACACCTTC
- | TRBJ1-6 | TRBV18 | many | CASSPTGDGGVYSPLHF | TGTGCCAGCTCACCAACCGGGGACGGAGGGGTGTATTCACCCCTCCACTTT
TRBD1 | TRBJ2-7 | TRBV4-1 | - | CASSDRDRGNEQYF | TGCGCCAGCAGCGACCGGGACAGGGGTAACGAGCAGTACTTC
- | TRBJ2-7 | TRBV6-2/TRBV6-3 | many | CASSYPDGATYEQYF | TGTGCCAGCAGTTACCCCGACGGGGCAACCTACGAGCAGTACTTC
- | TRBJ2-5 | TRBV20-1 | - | CSAKGGRETQYF | TGCAGTGCTAAGGGGGGGCGAGAGACCCAGTACTTC
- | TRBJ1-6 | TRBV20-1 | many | CSARYTQGYSPLHF | TGCAGTGCTAGATACACACAGGGTTATTCACCCCTCCACTTT
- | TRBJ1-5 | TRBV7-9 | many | CASSLTNQPQHF | TGTGCCAGCAGCTTAACTAATCAGCCCCAGCATTTT
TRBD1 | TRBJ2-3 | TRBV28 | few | CASSPDRENTQYF | TGTGCCAGCAGCCCAGACAGGGAGAATACGCAGTATTTT
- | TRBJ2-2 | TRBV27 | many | CASSKRPPVGLNTGELFF | TGTGCCAGCAGTAAGAGGCCCCCCGTAGGGTTGAACACCGGGGAGCTGTTTTTT
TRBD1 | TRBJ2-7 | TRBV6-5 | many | CASSYATGAPYEQYF | TGTGCCAGCAGTTACGCGACAGGGGCCCCCTACGAGCAGTACTTC
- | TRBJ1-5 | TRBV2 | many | CASSPDRQPQHF | TGTGCCAGCAGCCCGGACCGTCAGCCCCAGCATTTT